This paragraph covers one T cell receptor (beta chain) sequence. The antigen is unknown. Using immunoSEQ multiplex PCR, the repertoire was profiled, and TCRdb retains in-frame clones only, with some absent. The sample shows 100,000 to 110,000 clones, roughly nine tenths of them seen only once. The V gene lost 5 bases and the J gene lost 2 bases, with 12 bases spanning the gap. The CDR3 is 14 residues long. Germline V gives CDR1 SGHTA, CDR2 FQGNSA. This entry belongs to a study of T cell responses to AZD1222 COVID-19 vaccine. General observations from the study: Nearly half of spike-specific TCRs reportedly target unmutated variant regions.

Sequencing used peripheral blood, obtained on day 0 of AZD1222 vaccination. The chain is built from TRBV7-2 and TRBJ1-1; D perhaps matches TRBD1 (6 bases). The sequence derives from an adult in good health. The CDR3 DNA sequence: TGTGCCAGCAGCCTATGGACAGCTAACACTGAAGCTTTCTTT. Its translation: CASSLWTANTEAFF.